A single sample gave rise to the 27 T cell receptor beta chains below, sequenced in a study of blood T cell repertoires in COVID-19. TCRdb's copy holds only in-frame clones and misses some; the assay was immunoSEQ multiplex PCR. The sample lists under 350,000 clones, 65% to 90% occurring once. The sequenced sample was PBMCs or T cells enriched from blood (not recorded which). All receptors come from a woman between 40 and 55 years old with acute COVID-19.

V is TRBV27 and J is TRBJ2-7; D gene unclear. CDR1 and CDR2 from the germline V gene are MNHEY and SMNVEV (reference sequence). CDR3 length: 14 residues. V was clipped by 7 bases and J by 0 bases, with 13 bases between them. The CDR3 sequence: CASTSLGSSYEQYF. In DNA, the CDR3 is TGTGCCAGCACCTCTCTAGGCAGCTCCTACGAGCAGTACTTC.

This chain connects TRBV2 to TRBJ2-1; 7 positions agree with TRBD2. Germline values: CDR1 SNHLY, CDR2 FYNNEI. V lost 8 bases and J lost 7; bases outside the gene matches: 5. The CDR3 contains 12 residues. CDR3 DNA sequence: TGTGCCAGCGCGGCCGGGGGGAATGAGCAGTTCTTC. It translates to CASAAGGNEQFF.

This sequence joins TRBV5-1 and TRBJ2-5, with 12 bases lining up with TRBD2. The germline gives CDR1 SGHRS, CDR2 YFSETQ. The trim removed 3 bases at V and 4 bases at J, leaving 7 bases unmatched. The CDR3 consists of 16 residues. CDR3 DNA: TGCGCCAGCAGCTGGAGACTAGCGGGAGACGGAGAGACCCAGTACTTC. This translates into CASSWRLAGDGETQYF.

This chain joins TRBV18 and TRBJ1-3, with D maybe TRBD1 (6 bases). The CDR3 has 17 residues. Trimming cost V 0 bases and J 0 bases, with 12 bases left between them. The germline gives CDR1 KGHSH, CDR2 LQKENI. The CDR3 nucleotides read TGTGCCAGCTCACCACCCCTGACAGGCATCTCTGGAAACACCATATATTTT. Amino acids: CASSPPLTGISGNTIYF.

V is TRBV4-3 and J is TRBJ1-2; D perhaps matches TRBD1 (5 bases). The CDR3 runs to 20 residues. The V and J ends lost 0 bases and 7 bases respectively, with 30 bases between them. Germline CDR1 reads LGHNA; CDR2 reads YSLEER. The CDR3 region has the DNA TGCGCCAGCAGCCAAGATCTTCCTGTTGCGGGACTGCGGTCAGGGAGTGGCTACACCTTC. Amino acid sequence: CASSQDLPVAGLRSGSGYTF.

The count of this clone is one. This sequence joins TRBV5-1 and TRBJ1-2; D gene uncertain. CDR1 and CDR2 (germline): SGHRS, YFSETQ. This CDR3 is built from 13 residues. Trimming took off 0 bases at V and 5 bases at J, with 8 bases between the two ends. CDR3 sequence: CASSLEAVYGYTF. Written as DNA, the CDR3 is TGCGCCAGCAGCTTGGAGGCGGTGTATGGCTACACCTTC.

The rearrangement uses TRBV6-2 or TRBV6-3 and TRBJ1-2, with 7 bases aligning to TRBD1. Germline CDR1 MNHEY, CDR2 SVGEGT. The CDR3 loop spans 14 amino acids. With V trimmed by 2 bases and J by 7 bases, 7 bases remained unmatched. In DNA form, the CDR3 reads TGTGCCAGCAGTTACAACAGGGGAAGCGTTGGCTACACCTTC. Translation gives CASSYNRGSVGYTF.

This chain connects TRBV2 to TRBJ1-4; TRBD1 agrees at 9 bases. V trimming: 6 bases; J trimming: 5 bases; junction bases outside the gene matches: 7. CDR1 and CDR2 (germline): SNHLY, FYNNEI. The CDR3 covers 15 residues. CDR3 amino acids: CASSRDRGKNEKLFF. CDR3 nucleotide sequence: TGTGCCAGCAGCCGCGACAGGGGGAAGAATGAAAAACTGTTTTTT.

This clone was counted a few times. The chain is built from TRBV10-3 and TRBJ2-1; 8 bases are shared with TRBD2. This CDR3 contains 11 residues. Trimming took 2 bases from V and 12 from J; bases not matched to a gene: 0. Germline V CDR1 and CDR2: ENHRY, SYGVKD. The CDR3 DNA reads TGTGCCATCAGTGAGGCGGGAGGGCAGTTCTTC. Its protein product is CAISEAGGQFF.

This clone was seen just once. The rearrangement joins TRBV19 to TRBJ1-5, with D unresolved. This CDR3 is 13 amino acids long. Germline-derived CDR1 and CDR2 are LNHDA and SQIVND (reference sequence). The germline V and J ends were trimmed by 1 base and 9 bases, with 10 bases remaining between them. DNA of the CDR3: TGTGCCAGTAGTATAGCCCGCGATGGGCCCCAGCATTTT. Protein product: CASSIARDGPQHF. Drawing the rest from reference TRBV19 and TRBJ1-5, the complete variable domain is DGGITQSPKYLFRKEGQNVTLSCEQNLNHDAMYWYRQDPGQGLRLIYYSQIVNDFQKGDIAEGYSVSREKKESFPLTVTSAQKNPTAFYLCASSIARDGPQHFGDGTRLSIL.

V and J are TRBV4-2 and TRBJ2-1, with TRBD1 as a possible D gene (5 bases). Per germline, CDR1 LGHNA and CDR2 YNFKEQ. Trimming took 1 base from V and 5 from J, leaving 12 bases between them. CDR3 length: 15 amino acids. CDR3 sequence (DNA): TGTGCCAGCAGCCAAGTAGGGGATCTTCACAATGAGCAGTTCTTC. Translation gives CASSQVGDLHNEQFF.

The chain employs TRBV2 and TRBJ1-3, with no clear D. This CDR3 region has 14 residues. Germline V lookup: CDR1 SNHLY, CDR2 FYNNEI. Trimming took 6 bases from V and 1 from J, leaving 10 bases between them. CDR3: CASSDFSSGNTIYF. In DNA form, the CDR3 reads TGTGCCAGCAGCGATTTTAGTTCTGGAAACACCATATATTTT.

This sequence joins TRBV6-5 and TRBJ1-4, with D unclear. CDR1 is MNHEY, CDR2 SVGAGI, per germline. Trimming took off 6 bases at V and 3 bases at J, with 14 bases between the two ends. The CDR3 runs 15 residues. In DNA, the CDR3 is TGTGCCAGCAGCACAGACACTTCTCCTAATGAAAAACTGTTTTTT. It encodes CASSTDTSPNEKLFF.

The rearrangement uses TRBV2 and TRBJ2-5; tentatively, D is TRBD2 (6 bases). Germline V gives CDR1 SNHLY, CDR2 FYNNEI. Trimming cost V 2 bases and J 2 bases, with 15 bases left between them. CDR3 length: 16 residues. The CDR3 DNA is TGTGCCAGCAGTGAATTCCGCGGGCTAGCGCAAGAGACCCAGTACTTC. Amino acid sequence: CASSEFRGLAQETQYF.

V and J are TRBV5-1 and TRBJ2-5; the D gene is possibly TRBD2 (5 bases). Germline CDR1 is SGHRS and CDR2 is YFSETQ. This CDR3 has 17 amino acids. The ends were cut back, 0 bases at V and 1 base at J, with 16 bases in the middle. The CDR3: CASSLGVGGPLQETQYF. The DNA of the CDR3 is TGCGCCAGCAGCTTGGGAGTTGGCGGGCCTCTCCAAGAGACCCAGTACTTC.

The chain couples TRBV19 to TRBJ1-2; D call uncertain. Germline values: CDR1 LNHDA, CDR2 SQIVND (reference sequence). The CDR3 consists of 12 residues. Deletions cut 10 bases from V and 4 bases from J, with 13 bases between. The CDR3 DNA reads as TGTGCCATCGGCCAGGCAACCTATGGCTACACCTTC. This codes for CAIGQATYGYTF. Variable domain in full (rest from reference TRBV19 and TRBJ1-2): DGGITQSPKYLFRKEGQNVTLSCEQNLNHDAMYWYRQDPGQGLRLIYYSQIVNDFQKGDIAEGYSVSREKKESFPLTVTSAQKNPTAFYLCAIGQATYGYTFGSGTRLTVV.

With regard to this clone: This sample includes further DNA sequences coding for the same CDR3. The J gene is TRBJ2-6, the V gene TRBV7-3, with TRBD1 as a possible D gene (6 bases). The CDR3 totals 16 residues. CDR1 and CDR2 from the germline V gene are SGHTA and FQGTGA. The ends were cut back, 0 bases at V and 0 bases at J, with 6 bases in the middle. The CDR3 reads CASSLTGGSGANVLTF. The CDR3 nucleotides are TGTGCCAGCAGCTTAACAGGGGGCTCTGGGGCCAACGTCCTGACTTTC.

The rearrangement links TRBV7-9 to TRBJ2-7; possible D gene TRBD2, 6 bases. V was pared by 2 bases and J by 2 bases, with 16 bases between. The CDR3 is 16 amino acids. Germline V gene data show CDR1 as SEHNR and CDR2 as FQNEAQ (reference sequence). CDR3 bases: TGTGCCAGCAGCTTACTGACTAGAGGTGGAACCTACGAGCAGTACTTC. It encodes CASSLLTRGGTYEQYF.

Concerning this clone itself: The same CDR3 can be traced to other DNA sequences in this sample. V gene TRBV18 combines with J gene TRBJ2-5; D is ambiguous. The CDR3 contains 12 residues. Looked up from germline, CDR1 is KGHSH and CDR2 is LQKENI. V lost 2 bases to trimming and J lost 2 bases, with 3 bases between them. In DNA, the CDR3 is TGTGCCAGCTCACCATCACAAGAGACCCAGTACTTC. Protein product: CASSPSQETQYF.

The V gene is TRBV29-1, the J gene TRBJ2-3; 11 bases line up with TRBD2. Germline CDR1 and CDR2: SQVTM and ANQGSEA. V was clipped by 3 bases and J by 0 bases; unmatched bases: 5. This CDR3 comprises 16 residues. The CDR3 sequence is CSVELLAGDSTDTQYF. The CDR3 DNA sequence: TGCAGCGTTGAGCTACTAGCGGGAGACAGCACAGATACGCAGTATTTT.

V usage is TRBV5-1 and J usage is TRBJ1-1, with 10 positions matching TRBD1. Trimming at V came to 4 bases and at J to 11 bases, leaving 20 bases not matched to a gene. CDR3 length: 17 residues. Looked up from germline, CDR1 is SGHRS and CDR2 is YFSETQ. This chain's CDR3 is CASSLTKPDRGLIGAFF. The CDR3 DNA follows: TGCGCCAGCAGCCTTACCAAACCAGACAGGGGGCTCATCGGGGCTTTCTTT.

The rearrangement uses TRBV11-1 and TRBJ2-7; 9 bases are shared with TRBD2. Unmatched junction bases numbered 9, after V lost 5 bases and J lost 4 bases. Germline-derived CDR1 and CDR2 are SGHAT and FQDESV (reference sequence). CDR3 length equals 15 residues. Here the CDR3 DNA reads TGTGCCAGCAGCCCAATAGCGGGAGTTGGGTACGAGCAGTACTTC. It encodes CASSPIAGVGYEQYF.

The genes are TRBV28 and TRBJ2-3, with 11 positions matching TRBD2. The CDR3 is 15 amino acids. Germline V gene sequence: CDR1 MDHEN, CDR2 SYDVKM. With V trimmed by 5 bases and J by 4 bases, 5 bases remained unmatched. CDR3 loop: CASSPPLAGADTQYF. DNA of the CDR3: TGTGCCAGCAGTCCTCCACTAGCGGGAGCAGATACGCAGTATTTT.

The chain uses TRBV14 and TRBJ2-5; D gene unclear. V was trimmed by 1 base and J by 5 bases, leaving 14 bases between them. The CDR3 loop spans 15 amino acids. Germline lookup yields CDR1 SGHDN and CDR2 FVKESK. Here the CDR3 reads CASSQVPSAFETQYF. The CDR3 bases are TGTGCCAGCAGCCAAGTTCCCAGCGCCTTCGAGACCCAGTACTTC.

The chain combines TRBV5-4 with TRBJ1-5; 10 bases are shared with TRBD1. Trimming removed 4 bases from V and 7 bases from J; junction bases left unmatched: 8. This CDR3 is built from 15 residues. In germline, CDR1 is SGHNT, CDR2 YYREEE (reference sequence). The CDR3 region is CASSPDRGLRQPQHF. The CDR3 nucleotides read TGTGCCAGCAGCCCAGACAGGGGGCTGCGGCAGCCCCAGCATTTT.

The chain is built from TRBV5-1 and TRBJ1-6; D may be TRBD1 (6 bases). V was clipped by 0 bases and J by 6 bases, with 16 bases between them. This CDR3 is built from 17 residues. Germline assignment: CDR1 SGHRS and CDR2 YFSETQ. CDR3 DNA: TGCGCCAGCAGCTTGGGTTGGCAGGGGATTTCTAATTCACCCCTCCACTTT. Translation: CASSLGWQGISNSPLHF.

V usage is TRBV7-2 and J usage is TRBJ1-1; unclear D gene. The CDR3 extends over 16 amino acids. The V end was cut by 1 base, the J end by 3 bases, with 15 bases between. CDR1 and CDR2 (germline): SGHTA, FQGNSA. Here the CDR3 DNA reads TGTGCCAGCAGCTTAGTAGCTCAGCCGAGGGACACTGAAGCTTTCTTT. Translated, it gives CASSLVAQPRDTEAFF.